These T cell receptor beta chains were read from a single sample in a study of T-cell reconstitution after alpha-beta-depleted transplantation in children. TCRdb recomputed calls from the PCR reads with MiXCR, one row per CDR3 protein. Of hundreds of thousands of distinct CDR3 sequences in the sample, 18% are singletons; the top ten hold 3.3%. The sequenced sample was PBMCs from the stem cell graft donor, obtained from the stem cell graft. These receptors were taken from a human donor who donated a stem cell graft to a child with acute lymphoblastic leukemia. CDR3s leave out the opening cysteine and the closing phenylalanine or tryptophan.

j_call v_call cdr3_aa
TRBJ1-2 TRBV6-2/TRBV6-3 ASRRTGASKNYGYT
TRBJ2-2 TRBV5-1 ASSPYSGSSTGELF
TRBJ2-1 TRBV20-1 SARSQGGNEQF
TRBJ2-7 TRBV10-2 ASSESSRVYEQY
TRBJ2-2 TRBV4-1 ASSQPGTSGRLTGELF
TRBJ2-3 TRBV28 ASTLIRTDTQY
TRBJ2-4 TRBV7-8 ASSLTQGVNIQY
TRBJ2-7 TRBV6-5 ASAEGNGEQY
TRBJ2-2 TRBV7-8 ASSSRGQGRTGELF
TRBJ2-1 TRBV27 ASSSLGQIYNEQF
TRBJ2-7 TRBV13 ASSLGLQLGPSLFEQY
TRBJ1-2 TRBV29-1 SVPMGSQILYGYT
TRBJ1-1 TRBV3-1 ASSQDGGAGEAF
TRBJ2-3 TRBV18 ASSPPRRERDTQY
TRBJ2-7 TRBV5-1 ASSSGGTGGPEQY
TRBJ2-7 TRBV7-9 ASSLALGPSAYEQY
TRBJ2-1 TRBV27 ASSLGVQQEQF
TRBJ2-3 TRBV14 ASTGTGCTQY
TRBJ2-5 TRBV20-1 SADRVDGQETQY
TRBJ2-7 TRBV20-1 SATSGTGYSYEQY
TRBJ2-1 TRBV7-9 ASSDSRVYEQF
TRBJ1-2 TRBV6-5 ASRTGDDNYGYT
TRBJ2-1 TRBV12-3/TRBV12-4 ASSSPGLGPYNEQF
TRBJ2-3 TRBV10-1 ASSRDRLTSTDTQY
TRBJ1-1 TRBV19 ASIIDREATEAF
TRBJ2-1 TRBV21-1 ASSKGPTTYNEQF
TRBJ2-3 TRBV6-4 ASSQTSGSTDTQY
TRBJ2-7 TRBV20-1 SANMDGYEQY
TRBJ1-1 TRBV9 ASSPIDREQARKWWKTEAF
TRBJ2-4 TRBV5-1 ASSPRGPLDSLNKNIQY
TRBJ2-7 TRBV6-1 ASKAGTGVTYEQY
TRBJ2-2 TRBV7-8 ASISDLTGELF
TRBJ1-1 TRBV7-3 ASSADRGIPGTEAF
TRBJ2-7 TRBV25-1 ASSDGTGFGEQY
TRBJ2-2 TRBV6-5 ASSSQSGTGELF
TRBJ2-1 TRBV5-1 ASSLVVGRERF
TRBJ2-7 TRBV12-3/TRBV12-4 ASTLGKLAGDYEQY
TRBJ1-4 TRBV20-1 SASGEKLF
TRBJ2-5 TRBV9 ASSVELAEETQY
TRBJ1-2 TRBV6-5 ASSYLTGEGYT
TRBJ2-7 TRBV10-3 AIRPGQGAYEQY
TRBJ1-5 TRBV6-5 ASSYDEGPQPQH
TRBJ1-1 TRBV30 AWSNGQGGAEAF
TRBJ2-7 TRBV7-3 ASSFPGRDYEQY
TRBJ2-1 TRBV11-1 ASSLVPLSVREPYNEQF
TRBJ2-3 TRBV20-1 SARDQGGTSGYLPTDTQY
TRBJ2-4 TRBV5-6 ASSLVQLLAKNIQY
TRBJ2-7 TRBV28 ASSLFLAGGDEQY
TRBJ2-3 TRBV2 ASQLAGGPYSTDTQY
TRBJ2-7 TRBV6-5 ASSYRDKGSSYEQY
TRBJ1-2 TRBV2 ASSAGTASLPSYGYT
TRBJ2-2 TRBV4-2 ASMGTNTGELF
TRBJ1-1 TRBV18 ASSPQERSMRAF